This entry features one TCR beta chain sequence. Antigen: not known. Sequencing used immunoSEQ multiplex PCR; TCRdb keeps in-frame clones, though not all of them. The sample has 100,000 to 150,000 clones; about nine tenths are singletons. The sample originates from a study of OX40 agonist ivuxolimab in advanced cancers. Study-level findings and limits: Among patients with partial responses at 0.1-3.0 mg/kg, clonal expansion was among the lowest.

Sequenced material: CD4+ or CD8+ T cells sorted from blood, taken in a trial of the OX40 agonist ivuxolimab. This sequence was found in an adult with an advanced solid tumor such as melanoma, head and neck, liver or kidney cancer.

This CDR3 reads CASYPDRATRENTEAFF. CDR3 DNA sequence: TGTGCCAGCTACCCGGACAGGGCCACTAGGGAGAACACTGAAGCTTTCTTT. The chain combines TRBV4-2 with TRBJ1-1; 8 bases match TRBD1. V lost 8 bases and J lost 1; bases outside the gene matches: 15. This CDR3 region has 17 residues. Per germline, CDR1 LGHNA and CDR2 YNFKEQ.